Described below is a single T cell receptor beta chain sequence and its context. The antigen remains unidentified. This record comes from a study of T cells and Merkel cell carcinoma outcomes. Study outcomes and limitations: Reportedly, T-cell repertoire with density predicts Merkel cell carcinoma outcomes.

Repertoires were generated with immunoSEQ multiplex PCR, while TCRdb's copy carries only in-frame clones and drops some. Of fewer than 25,000 clones in the sample, over 75% were seen once. This CDR3 has 13 residues. CDR1 is WNHNN, CDR2 SYGVQD, per germline (reference sequence). V lost 4 bases to trimming and J lost 6 bases, with 11 bases between them. The specimen was tumor tissue from Merkel cell carcinoma. This rearrangement joins TRBV10-1 to TRBJ2-3; a weak D match, TRBD1 (6 bases). The sequence was collected from a human donor with Merkel cell carcinoma. The CDR3 here is CASSGGTIDTQYF. The CDR3 DNA sequence: TGCGCCAGCAGTGGAGGGACAATCGATACGCAGTATTTT.